Sequencing of this T cell receptor (beta chain) was carried out in a study of blood T cell repertoires in COVID-19. Study context: Samples representing acute and convalescent COVID-19 were sourced from the United States, Italy and Spain. Sample material is recorded as cDNA or gDNA derived from T cells, B-cell-depleted T cells, or PBMCs.

In Seattle, patients joined the study during active infection and were tracked longitudinally. Original methodology: Reference gene primer amplification gave estimated nucleated cell counts. Clones were sequenced by immunoSEQ multiplex PCR, and TCRdb holds only the in-frame ones, with some missing. For V, J and clone size, that table is used; D and trimming come from the DNA. The sample lists about 350,000 clones, roughly nine tenths seen once, with 3% to 4.5% in the top ten. The V gene end was trimmed by 6 bases and the J gene end by 3 bases; junction bases not matched to a gene: 6. Germline loops: CDR1 KGHSH, CDR2 LQKENI. This CDR3 has 15 residues.

The sequenced sample consisted of peripheral blood. The TCR was taken from a woman aged 55 to 70 with COVID-19, enrolled during active disease. J is TRBJ1-5 and V is TRBV18, with TRBD1 identical over 9 bases. The CDR3 spells CASSPGQGPNQPQHF. CDR3 nucleotide sequence: TGTGCCAGCTCCCCGGGACAGGGCCCCAATCAGCCCCAGCATTTT.